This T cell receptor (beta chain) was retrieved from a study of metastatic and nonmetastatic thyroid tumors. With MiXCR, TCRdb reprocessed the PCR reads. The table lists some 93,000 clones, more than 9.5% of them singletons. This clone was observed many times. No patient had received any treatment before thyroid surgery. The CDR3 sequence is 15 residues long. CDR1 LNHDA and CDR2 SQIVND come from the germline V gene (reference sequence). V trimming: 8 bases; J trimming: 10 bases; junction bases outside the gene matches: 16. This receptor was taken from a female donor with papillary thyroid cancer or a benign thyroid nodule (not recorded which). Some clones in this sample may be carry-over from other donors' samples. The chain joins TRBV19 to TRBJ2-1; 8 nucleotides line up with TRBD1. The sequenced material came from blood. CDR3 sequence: CASHSKGQGAREQFF. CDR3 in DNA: TGTGCCAGTCATAGTAAGGGCCAGGGGGCAAGGGAGCAGTTCTTC. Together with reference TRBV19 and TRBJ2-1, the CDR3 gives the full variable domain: DGGITQSPKYLFRKEGQNVTLSCEQNLNHDAMYWYRQDPGQGLRLIYYSQIVNDFQKGDIAEGYSVSREKKESFPLTVTSAQKNPTAFYLCASHSKGQGAREQFFGPGTRLTVL.